This TCR beta chain stems from a study of blood T cell repertoires in COVID-19. Libraries were prepared by immunoSEQ multiplex PCR; TCRdb keeps only in-frame clonotypes and omits some of them. The profile shows approximately 260,000 clones, 85% to 90% of them singletons. The V segment lost 4 bases and the J segment 2 bases; nucleotides outside the gene matches: 9. The CDR3 consists of 18 residues. Germline CDR1 is LGHDT and CDR2 is YNNKEL (reference sequence). Sample: peripheral blood. The rearrangement joins TRBV3-1 (or the pseudogene TRBV3-2) to TRBJ1-6, with TRBD1 matching over 9 bases. The receptor was derived from a man younger than 35 with active or convalescent COVID-19. The CDR3: CASSPGGQGKAYNSPLHF. The CDR3 DNA reads as TGTGCCAGCAGCCCCGGCGGACAGGGGAAGGCCTATAATTCACCCCTCCACTTT.